This TCR beta chain is drawn from a study of a mutant IDH1 vaccine in newly diagnosed glioma. About the research overall: Commencement of vaccination occurred 4-6 weeks following radiotherapy alone, or concurrently with temozolomide cycles. V12 took place at week 35, and V13 at week 47.

With 6 bases removed from V and 2 bases from J, the gap between germline ends came to 15 bases. The CDR3 is 15 amino acids. CDR1 is MNHNY, CDR2 SVGAGI, per germline (reference sequence). On this clone: Its antigen is currently unknown.

Only in-frame clones appear in the TCRdb table, and some are missing; sequencing was by immunoSEQ multiplex PCR. The sample comprises tens of thousands of clones, around 80% of which are singletons, and roughly 3.1% rests with the top ten. Stated time point: week 35, safety follow-up. Each dose delivered 300 ug of mutant IDH1 20-mer peptide subcutaneously with imiquimod. Patients underwent eight vaccinations, which took place in weeks 1, 3, 5, 7, 11, 15, 19 and 23. Broader study findings: Pseudoprogression appeared unlinked to shifts in leading peripheral T cell clonotypes.

The sequencing used PBMCs, collected from a glioma patient whose treatment included an IDH1 peptide vaccine. This TCR came from a man in his forties with glioma. Some clones in this sample may be carry-over from other donors' samples. The chain has TRBV6-6 and TRBJ2-3; D ambiguous. For the CDR3, the DNA is TGTGCCAGCAGCCAGACTTCGGGTCTCACAGATACGCAGTATTTT. Its protein is CASSQTSGLTDTQYF.